What follows is one T cell receptor beta chain and its context. The CDR3 spans 19 residues. J lost 0 bases, V lost 3 bases, and 8 bases had no gene match. CDR1 is KGHDR and CDR2 is SFDVKD in the germline V gene. Enrolment of Seattle patients took place during active infection, and they were followed longitudinally. The data originate from a study of blood T cell repertoires in COVID-19. Source study methods: Using reference gene primer amplification, nucleated cell counts were estimated. The protocol was immunoSEQ multiplex PCR, while the TCRdb copy is restricted to in-frame clones and leaves out a portion. D and trimming come from the DNA, and the V and J calls and clone size come from that table. The table shows roughly 130,000 clones, with 90% occurring only once.

This sequence originates from a man aged 60 to 75 with COVID-19, enrolled during active disease. V and J are TRBV24-1 and TRBJ2-5; 14 bases match TRBD2. Sequencing was performed on peripheral blood. The CDR3 loop reads CATSDTGLAGGPYQETQYF. Written as DNA, the CDR3 is TGTGCCACCAGTGATACCGGACTAGCGGGAGGACCGTACCAAGAGACCCAGTACTTC.